The 22 T cell receptor beta chains listed next were all sequenced from one sample in a study of T cells in Graves' hyperthyroidism and ophthalmopathy. TCR beta CDR3 regions were amplified from RNA. When the TCR CDR3 underwent first-round RT-PCR, the HTBI primer set was used. TCRdb reprocessed the multiplex PCR reads via MiXCR and lists one record per CDR3 protein. The table has 490,000 or so distinct CDR3 sequences, around a fifth seen once. The sample taken for sequencing was blood. Receptor source: a woman in her sixties or seventies with Graves' ophthalmopathy.

The chain links TRBV7-9 to TRBJ1-1; D uncertain. Germline lookup yields CDR1 SEHNR and CDR2 FQNEAQ (reference sequence). CDR3 size: 12 residues. V was shortened by 4 bases and J by 13 bases, with 16 bases between the two germline ends. The CDR3 is CASSSSMERVFF. The CDR3 region has the DNA TGTGCCAGCAGCTCATCGATGGAGCGCGTTTTCTTT.

The chain has TRBV7-9 and TRBJ2-1; TRBD2 matches 16 bases. The junction had 13 bases not matched to a gene; V was cut back by 5 bases and J by 3 bases. From germline, CDR1 is SEHNR and CDR2 FQNEAQ (reference sequence). The CDR3 covers 20 residues. The CDR3: CASSRYTGTSGRAVYNEQFF. The DNA for the CDR3 is TGTGCCAGCAGCCGTTACACCGGGACTAGCGGGAGGGCCGTCTACAATGAGCAGTTCTTC.

V is TRBV6-2 or TRBV6-3 and J is TRBJ1-1; D gene ambiguous. The CDR3 has 11 residues. The V and J ends lost 5 bases and 7 bases respectively, with 8 bases between them. CDR1 MNHEY and CDR2 SVGEGT come from the germline V gene. CDR3 nucleotide sequence: TGTGCCAGCAGTGGCCCAGGTGAAGCTTTCTTT. Its translation is CASSGPGEAFF.

The J gene is TRBJ2-1, the V gene TRBV10-2, with 7 bases fitting TRBD1. The CDR3 covers 16 residues. The V gene's germline CDR1 is WSHSY and CDR2 SAAADI. The V gene end was trimmed by 6 bases and the J gene end by 0 bases; junction bases not matched to a gene: 8. CDR3 bases: TGCGCCAGCAGAACAGGGGTAGGGGTCTCCTACAATGAGCAGTTCTTC. Amino acids: CASRTGVGVSYNEQFF.

This clonotype was observed at least ten times. One end of the junction fails to match germline, which may point to a read error. The gene calls are TRBV7-2 and TRBJ1-1; D not certain. Germline CDR1 SGHTA, CDR2 FQGNSA. The CDR3 is 13 amino acids. In DNA form, the CDR3 reads TGTGCCAGCAGTTTAGAAATGAACACTGAAGCTTTCTTT. Amino acids: CASSLEMNTEAFF.

This chain links TRBV20-1 with TRBJ2-7; D is uncertain. Germline V gives CDR1 DFQATT, CDR2 SNEGSKA (reference sequence). Trimming removed 1 base at V and 2 bases at J, with 12 bases between. There are 14 residues in the CDR3. CDR3 bases: TGCAGTGCTAGAGGTGGGATGGTTACCTACGAGCAGTACTTC. Amino acid sequence: CSARGGMVTYEQYF.

This clonotype has at least ten counts. The chain has TRBV29-1 and TRBJ1-1; the D gene is possibly TRBD1 (6 bases). CDR1 and CDR2 from the germline V gene are SQVTM and ANQGSEA. CDR3 length: 12 residues. Deletions cut 4 bases from V and 3 bases from J, with 9 bases between. In nucleotides, the CDR3 is TGCAGCGTTGTGGACAGTTACACTGAAGCTTTCTTT. Amino acids: CSVVDSYTEAFF.

The chain is built from TRBV13 and TRBJ2-2; D uncertain. The germline CDR1 and CDR2 sequences are PRHDT and FYEKMQ (reference sequence). The CDR3 extends over 16 amino acids. Trimming pared 2 bases from V and 7 bases from J, leaving 17 bases between. The DNA of the CDR3 is TGTGCCAGCAGCTTAACCTGGTCCACCCCAGACGGGGAGCTGTTTTTT. This translates into CASSLTWSTPDGELFF.

This clonotype was detected many times. The chain combines TRBV28 with TRBJ1-4; weak D call: TRBD1 (6 bases). The germline V gene has CDR1 MDHEN and CDR2 SYDVKM. Deletions cut 4 bases from V and 4 bases from J, with 25 bases between. CDR3 length: 19 amino acids. CDR3 nucleotide sequence: TGTGCCAGCAGTTCCTACAGAGGCCTCGGACGGACAGATAATGAAAAACTGTTTTTT. It codes for CASSSYRGLGRTDNEKLFF. Full variable domain (rest looked up from reference TRBV28 and TRBJ1-4): DVKVTQSSRYLVKRTGEKVFLECVQDMDHENMFWYRQDPGLGLRLIYFSYDVKMKEKGDIPEGYSVSREKKERFSLILESASTNQTSMYLCASSSYRGLGRTDNEKLFFGSGTQLSVL.

The chain is built from TRBV12-3 or TRBV12-4 and TRBJ1-6; 10 bases map to TRBD1. CDR3 length equals 17 residues. V dropped 1 base and J dropped 10; count of bases not matched to a gene: 10. CDR3 coding DNA: TGTGCCAGCAGTTTAGTCCGGACAGGGGGAAAGTACTCACCCCTCCACTTT. Its translation is CASSLVRTGGKYSPLHF.

V and J are TRBV28 and TRBJ2-4; 9 bases map to TRBD1. In germline, CDR1 is MDHEN, CDR2 SYDVKM. The CDR3 sequence is 13 residues long. V dropped 6 bases and J dropped 8; count of bases not matched to a gene: 5. DNA of the CDR3: TGTGCCAGCAGGAAACAGGGGGCGGACATTCAGTACTTC. It yields the protein CASRKQGADIQYF.

This clonotype was seen ten or more times. The chain couples TRBV12-3 or TRBV12-4 to TRBJ1-5; TRBD1 agrees at 7 bases. The junction had 8 bases not matched to a gene; V was cut back by 5 bases and J by 4 bases. This CDR3 is 15 amino acids long. The CDR3 spells CASSAYRDSNQPQHF. The DNA for the CDR3 is TGTGCCAGCAGTGCCTACCGGGACAGTAATCAGCCCCAGCATTTT.

The chain uses TRBV3-1 and TRBJ1-2; D not certain. This CDR3 is built from 13 residues. Germline V CDR1 and CDR2: LGHDT, YNNKEL (reference sequence). V was clipped by 0 bases and J by 5 bases, with 7 bases between them. This CDR3 is CASSQDTIYGYTF. The CDR3 DNA sequence: TGTGCCAGCAGCCAAGACACTATATATGGCTACACCTTC. Using reference TRBV3-1 and TRBJ1-2 for the parts outside the CDR3, the full variable domain is DTAVSQTPKYLVTQMGNDKSIKCEQNLGHDTMYWYKQDSKKFLKIMFSYNNKELIINETVPNRFSPKSPDKAHLNLHINSLELGDSAVYFCASSQDTIYGYTFGSGTRLTVV.

The J gene is TRBJ2-1, the V gene TRBV3-1; the D call may be TRBD1 or TRBD2 (6 bases each). Germline CDR1 and CDR2: LGHDT and YNNKEL (reference sequence). There are 16 residues in the CDR3. Between the trimmed V and J ends, which lost 4 bases and 8 bases, there was a span of 21 bases. The CDR3 DNA reads TGTGCCAGCAGCCCCGTGGATAGGGGGGTTTCGGATGAGCAGTTCTTC. Translation gives CASSPVDRGVSDEQFF.

A remark on this clonotype: It may be a read error: a sequence one base away is much more abundant. The V and J genes are TRBV6-5 and TRBJ1-5; TRBD1 is a possible D gene (6 bases). Per germline, CDR1 MNHEY and CDR2 SVGAGI. V gave up 2 bases and J gave up 2 bases, with 7 bases separating them. CDR3 length: 14 amino acids. Here the CDR3 DNA reads TGTGCCAGCAGTTACGGGGGGCGCAATCAGCCCCAGCATTTT. Encoded protein: CASSYGGRNQPQHF.

This clonotype was seen many times. The genes are TRBV11-2 and TRBJ2-3; D perhaps matches TRBD2 (5 bases). The CDR3 totals 17 residues. CDR1 and CDR2 from the germline V gene are SGHAT and FQNNGV. Trimming stripped 3 bases from V and 0 bases from J, with 16 bases between. CDR3 in amino acids: CASSLGTGGPSTDTQYF. The CDR3 nucleotides are TGTGCCAGCAGCTTGGGTACGGGCGGGCCTAGCACAGATACGCAGTATTTT.

This chain joins TRBV28 and TRBJ2-3, with TRBD2 identical over 14 bases. V gave up 6 bases and J gave up 1 base; unmatched junction bases: 6. Germline-derived CDR1 and CDR2 are MDHEN and SYDVKM. This CDR3 is 17 amino acids long. The CDR3 sequence: CASSPGLAGVGTDTQYF. In DNA form, the CDR3 reads TGTGCCAGCAGCCCGGGACTAGCGGGAGTGGGCACAGATACGCAGTATTTT.

This clonotype was recorded a few times. The chain recombines TRBV29-1 with TRBJ1-1; 9 bases align to TRBD1. After removal of 6 bases from V and 1 base from J, the junction contained 9 bases not matched to a gene. There are 15 residues in the CDR3. Germline lookup yields CDR1 SQVTM and CDR2 ANQGSEA. The chain's CDR3 is CSVSQGAGWNTEAFF. CDR3 coding DNA: TGCAGCGTCTCACAGGGGGCGGGTTGGAACACTGAAGCTTTCTTT.

The chain carries TRBV20-1 and TRBJ2-3; 7 bases agree with TRBD1. The CDR3 covers 14 residues. With 5 bases clipped from V and 7 bases from J, the junction kept 12 bases outside the gene matches. Germline V gene sequence: CDR1 DFQATT, CDR2 SNEGSKA (reference sequence). The CDR3, as DNA: TGCAGTGCTGACAGGGAGCCAACACTTAATACGCAGTATTTT. Protein: CSADREPTLNTQYF.

This clonotype was detected many times. The chain recombines TRBV6-2 or TRBV6-3 with TRBJ2-5; weak D call: TRBD2 (5 bases). The CDR3 is 15 residues long. Trimming took 0 bases from V and 2 from J, leaving 10 bases between them. Per the germline V gene, CDR1 is MNHEY and CDR2 is SVGEGT. CDR3: CASSYSRTRQETQYF. DNA of the CDR3: TGTGCCAGCAGTTACTCGCGGACTCGTCAAGAGACCCAGTACTTC.

The rearrangement uses TRBV12-3 or TRBV12-4 and TRBJ2-7, with TRBD1 matching over 7 bases. The CDR3 runs 15 residues. With V trimmed by 4 bases and J by 0 bases, 6 bases remained unmatched. Here the CDR3 reads CASSSSDRDSYEQYF. CDR3 coding DNA: TGTGCCAGCAGTTCCTCCGACAGGGACTCCTACGAGCAGTACTTC.

This chain uses TRBV20-1 with TRBJ2-4; 16 nucleotides match TRBD2. With 6 bases clipped from V and 4 bases from J, the junction kept 6 bases outside the gene matches. CDR1 and CDR2 from the germline V gene are DFQATT and SNEGSKA (reference sequence). The CDR3 has 16 residues. The CDR3 reads CSAGGTSGRVKNIQYF. In DNA, the CDR3 is TGCAGTGCCGGCGGGACTAGCGGGAGGGTTAAAAACATTCAGTACTTC.